A selection of T cell receptor beta chains follows, all from one sample in a study of T cell clonotyping in hematopoietic cell transplantation. TCRdb's table, derived via immunoSEQ multiplex PCR, lists solely in-frame clones and lacks some. The sample yields roughly 8,300 clones, 79% seen once. Source: peripheral blood mononuclear cells, taken before stem cell transplant. The receptors here all came from a man aged 60 to 75 with acute myeloid leukemia. Some clones in this sample may be carry-over from other donors' samples. Each CDR3 is given with its conserved first and last residue. The D gene is left open where the match is weak. The size field is filled for only some rows; it gives once, few, many or a size class.

TGTGCCATCAGTGAGTCGCGGCAGGGGACAGATACGCAGTATTTT	CAISESRQGTDTQYF	.	.	TRBV10-3	TRBJ2-3	15
TGCAGCGTTGAAGTGGGTGGGGGGCCTTACAATGAGCAGTTCTTC	CSVEVGGGPYNEQFF	.	.	TRBV29-1	TRBJ2-1	15
TGTGCCAGCAGGGGGGGGGTCCAAGAGACCCAGTACTTC	CASRGGVQETQYF	TRBD2	.	TRBV2	TRBJ2-5	13
TGTGCCTCCCCTAGGGATACGAACACCGGGGAGCTGTTTTTT	CASPRDTNTGELFF	.	.	TRBV30	TRBJ2-2	14
TGCGCCAGCCGGCAGGGACAGACCCCCTACGAGCAGTACTTC	CASRQGQTPYEQYF	TRBD1	.	TRBV5-1	TRBJ2-7	14
TGCGCCAGCAGCACGGGACAGGGGAATGAAAAACTGTTTTTT	CASSTGQGNEKLFF	TRBD1	.	TRBV5-1	TRBJ1-4	14
TGTGCCAGTAGTATAGATAACACAGATACGCAGTATTTT	CASSIDNTDTQYF	.	.	TRBV19	TRBJ2-3	13
TGTGCCAGCAGCTTAGTGCTAGCGGGAGGGCCGCGATCAGATACGCAGTATTTT	CASSLVLAGGPRSDTQYF	TRBD2	.	TRBV11-3	TRBJ2-3	18
TGCGCCAGCAGCCAAGATTGGGGAGCTAGCAATCAGCCCCAGCATTTT	CASSQDWGASNQPQHF	.	.	TRBV4-1	TRBJ1-5	16
TGTGCCAGCAGTACAAGCGGGGGGGCCGGGAGCGAGCAGTACTTC	CASSTSGGAGSEQYF	TRBD2	.	TRBV6-5	TRBJ2-7	15
TGCGCCAGCAGCTGGGACAAAGCCTACGAGCAGTACTTC	CASSWDKAYEQYF	.	.	TRBV5-1	TRBJ2-7	13
TGTGCCAGCAGCCAAGATGAGGGGACAAGGATGATCTTT	CASSQDEGTRMIF	.	.	TRBV4-2	TRBJ1-1	13
TGTGCCATCAGTGAAGCGGGGACAGATACGCAGTATTTT	CAISEAGTDTQYF	TRBD2	once	TRBV10-3	TRBJ2-3	13
TGTGCCAGCAGTTACTCGTGGCTAGCGGGAGACCACGAGCAGTACTTC	CASSYSWLAGDHEQYF	TRBD2	.	TRBV6-5	TRBJ2-7	16
TGTGCTAGCAGCTTAAACCCGGGGGAGACCCAGTACTTC	CASSLNPGETQYF	.	.	TRBV7-7	TRBJ2-5	13
TGTGCCAGCAGCAAACTCGGACAGGGGGCAGGAGCAACTAATGAAAAACTGTTTTTT	CASSKLGQGAGATNEKLFF	.	.	TRBV21-1	TRBJ1-4	19
TGTGCCAGCAGGGCCTCTAACAGGGGAAACTATGGCTACACCTTC	CASRASNRGNYGYTF	TRBD1	.	TRBV6-1	TRBJ1-2	15
TGTGCCAGCAGCCAACAGACTAGCGGGTTGGACGAGCAGTACTTC	CASSQQTSGLDEQYF	TRBD2	.	TRBV7-6	TRBJ2-7	15
TGTGCCCTGGATCGAGGGACCAATCAGCCCCAGCATTTT	CALDRGTNQPQHF	.	once	TRBV30	TRBJ1-5	13
TGTGCCAGCAGTGCGGGGGGTTCAACAGATACGCAGTATTTT	CASSAGGSTDTQYF	TRBD2	.	TRBV27	TRBJ2-3	14
TGTGCCAGCAGCGAAAAAAGTGAAAAACTGTTTTTT	CASSEKSEKLFF	.	.	TRBV6-1	TRBJ1-4	12
TGTGCCAGCACCCTTTCGGGGGCTGGGGCCAACGTCCTGACTTTC	CASTLSGAGANVLTF	.	.	TRBV28	TRBJ2-6	15
TGTGCCAGCAGCCCTGGGGGGAGGGCGGCTACCGGGGAGCTGTTTTTT	CASSPGGRAATGELFF	TRBD2	few	TRBV7-6	TRBJ2-2	16
TGTGCCAGCAGCGGGGGGACTAGCGGGAGCTACGAGCAGTACTTC	CASSGGTSGSYEQYF	TRBD2	.	TRBV5-4	TRBJ2-7	15
TGTGCCAGCAGTTATAACAGGGGGGAGACCCAGTACTTC	CASSYNRGETQYF	TRBD1	.	TRBV6-5	TRBJ2-5	13
TGCGCCAGCAGCTTGGTGGCCAGAGCTGAAGCTTTCTTT	CASSLVARAEAFF	.	.	TRBV5-1	TRBJ1-1	13
TGTGCCTTAGCAGGGTTTAATGCTGAAGCTTTCTTT	CALAGFNAEAFF	.	few	TRBV30	TRBJ1-1	12
TGTGCCAGCAGCCCGTATGGGGTGGGGGGCTACACCTTC	CASSPYGVGGYTF	.	.	TRBV5-6	TRBJ1-2	13
TGTGCCAGCAGCACCTGGACGGAGGAGTACGAGCAGTACTTC	CASSTWTEEYEQYF	.	.	TRBV11-1	TRBJ2-7	14
TGTGCCAGCAGCCCCCCCTTCGAGGTCAAAGGGGAGCTGTTTTTT	CASSPPFEVKGELFF	.	.	TRBV7-2	TRBJ2-2	15
TGTGCCACCAGCAGGGGCAGGGTCTGGGATGAGCAGTTCTTC	CATSRGRVWDEQFF	.	.	TRBV15	TRBJ2-1	14
TGCGCCAGCAGCTTGTCGAACGAGCAGTACTTC	CASSLSNEQYF	.	once	TRBV5-1	TRBJ2-7	11
TGTGCCAGTAGCGGGACAGGGGTCCATGAGCAGTTCTTC	CASSGTGVHEQFF	TRBD1	.	TRBV19	TRBJ2-1	13
TGTGCCATCAGTGAGGGCAGGAGGAGCTCCTACGAGCAGTACTTC	CAISEGRRSSYEQYF	.	.	TRBV10-3	TRBJ2-7	15
TGCAGCGAGGACTATGGCTACACCTTC	CSEDYGYTF	.	.	TRBV29-1	TRBJ1-2	9
TGTGCCAGCACCAATTCCGGAGCTGCTTTCTTT	CASTNSGAAFF	.	.	TRBV6-5	TRBJ1-1	11
TGCGCCAGCAGATGGGACAGGGGCACAGATACGCAGTATTTT	CASRWDRGTDTQYF	TRBD1	.	TRBV5-1	TRBJ2-3	14
TGTGCCAGTAGTGGGGGTTTAGGACAGGGACATGGCTACACCTTC	CASSGGLGQGHGYTF	TRBD1	.	TRBV19	TRBJ1-2	15
TGTGCCAGCAGTTATAGGGGGCATGGTGGCTACACCTTC	CASSYRGHGGYTF	TRBD1	few	TRBV6-5	TRBJ1-2	13
TGTGCCAGCAGCTTGGGACAGGGGGGCTACGAGCAGTACTTC	CASSLGQGGYEQYF	TRBD1	.	TRBV7-8	TRBJ2-7	14
TGTGCCAGCAGCGTAGGTGGGATCGCCAATGAGCAGTTCTTC	CASSVGGIANEQFF	.	.	TRBV9	TRBJ2-1	14
TGCGCCAGCAGCCATCCCGGACAGAGGCCTGTTGAGACCCAGTACTTC	CASSHPGQRPVETQYF	.	.	TRBV4-1	TRBJ2-5	16
TGTGCCAGCAGCTTCGCCGGGACTAGCGGGTTAGATACGCAGTATTTT	CASSFAGTSGLDTQYF	TRBD2	.	TRBV5-6	TRBJ2-3	16